This record concerns one T cell receptor beta chain sequence. This clone was seen only a few times. This clone's antigen is unknown. No base quality values were provided; no much bigger clone lies one nucleotide off. These data originate in a study of OX40 agonist ivuxolimab in advanced cancers. With regard to the full study: The costimulatory receptor OX40 (CD134) was targeted by ivuxolimab, a fully human IgG2 agonistic monoclonal antibody. Intravenous ivuxolimab was administered to patients every 2 weeks at six dose levels: 0.01, 0.1, 0.3, 1.5, 3 and 10 mg/kg. Of the roughly 54 dose-escalation patients, hepatocellular carcinoma was present in about 19, melanoma in roughly 15, renal cell carcinoma in 9 and head and neck cancer in 9. In the dose-escalation cohort, 82.7% of patients were male, and the mean age was approximately 60 years, with a range of about 20 to 90. Patients were allowed to have had prior anti-PD-1, anti-PD-L1 or anti-CTLA-4 therapy, and less than 45% of the dose-escalation patients had previously received checkpoint inhibitors. Partial responses occurred in three dose-escalation patients: two with cutaneous melanoma and one with hepatocellular carcinoma. Peripheral TCRbeta sequencing was intended to test whether TCR sequence diversity was altered and clonal T-cell expansion was caused by ivuxolimab. The paper describes the monotherapy dose-escalation part (N ≈ 49 patients) of the phase I trial of ivuxolimab.

Genomic DNA was extracted from sorted cells for sequencing of the TCRbeta CDR3 region. The immunoSEQ Assay was used for sequencing of TCRbeta CDR3 regions. Imported from immuneACCESS, the table was reduced by TCRdb to in-frame sequences with V and J called. These copies leave out some clones; in studies compared against another copy, an unresolved V gene accounts for under half, and the cause of the remainder is not known. The sample data list 61,000 or so clones, and 80% to 85% of these were observed just once. The ten largest clones add up to less than 3.5% of the sample. Patients with autoimmune disease history or receiving systemic immunosuppression were excluded from the trial. Peripheral blood for TCR sequencing was collected from all dose cohorts at baseline, on cycle 4 day 1, and on cycle 7 day 1. Samples came from an open-label, multicenter, first-in-human phase I dose-escalation trial of ivuxolimab. Adults with locally advanced or metastatic melanoma, renal cell carcinoma, hepatocellular carcinoma or head and neck squamous cell carcinoma were enrolled in the trial. Before TCR sequencing, CD4+ T cells and CD8+ T cells from peripheral blood were sorted into separate populations.

The CDR3 spans 12 residues, from the cysteine through the phenylalanine. Left in the record is the CDR3 DNA by itself, 36 bases read in frame from the first base. In the germline V gene, CDR1 corresponds to LGHNT and CDR2 to FRNRAP. Trimming costs V 3 bases and J 5 bases, and their ends lie 7 bases apart. The investigation overall reported the following: At doses of 0.1 to 3.0 mg/kg, clonal expansion of both CD4+ and CD8+ blood T cells was observed from baseline to week 6. After ivuxolimab, more expanded clones were found on average in CD8+ T cells than in CD4+ T cells. Which antigens the clonally expanded peripheral T cells were specific for was not determined. In the 0.1-3.0 mg/kg groups, partial responders were among the patients with the lowest normalized peripheral clonal expansion, particularly in CD8+ T cells. Low levels of normalized T-cell clonal expansion were also shown by some nonresponding patients.

The chain is made from TRBV12-5 and TRBJ1-1, with the D gene uncertain. The clonotype comes from an adult with an advanced solid tumor such as melanoma, head and neck, liver or kidney cancer. The starting material was CD4+ or CD8+ T cells sorted from blood, obtained in a trial of the OX40 agonist ivuxolimab. CDR3 reads: CASGFGDTEAFF. The sequence in DNA is TGTGCTAGTGGTTTCGGGGATACTGAAGCTTTCTTT. Where the CDR3 stops, the reference TRBV12-5 and TRBJ1-1 genes take over; the full variable domain is DARVTQTPRHKVTEMGQEVTMRCQPILGHNTVFWYRQTMMQGLELLAYFRNRAPLDDSGMPKDRFSAEMPDATLATLKIQPSEPRDSAVYFCASGFGDTEAFFGQGTRLTVV.